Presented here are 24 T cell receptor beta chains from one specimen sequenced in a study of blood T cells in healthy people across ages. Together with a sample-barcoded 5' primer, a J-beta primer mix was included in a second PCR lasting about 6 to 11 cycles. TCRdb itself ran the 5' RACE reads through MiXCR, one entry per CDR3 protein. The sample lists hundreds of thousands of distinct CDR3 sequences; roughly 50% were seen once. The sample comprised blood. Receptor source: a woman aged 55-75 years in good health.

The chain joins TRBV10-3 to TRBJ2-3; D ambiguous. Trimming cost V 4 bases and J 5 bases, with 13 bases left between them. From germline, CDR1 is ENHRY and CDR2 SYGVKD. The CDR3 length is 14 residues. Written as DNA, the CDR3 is TGTGCCATCAGTGGAGGTCCCCCGGTAGATACGCAGTATTTT. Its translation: CAISGGPPVDTQYF.

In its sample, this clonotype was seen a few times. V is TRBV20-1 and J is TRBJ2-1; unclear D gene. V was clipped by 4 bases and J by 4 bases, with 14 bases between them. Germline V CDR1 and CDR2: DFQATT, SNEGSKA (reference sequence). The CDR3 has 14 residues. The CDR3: CSAIVFAQYNEQFF. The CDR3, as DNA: TGCAGTGCTATCGTTTTTGCCCAATACAATGAGCAGTTCTTC.

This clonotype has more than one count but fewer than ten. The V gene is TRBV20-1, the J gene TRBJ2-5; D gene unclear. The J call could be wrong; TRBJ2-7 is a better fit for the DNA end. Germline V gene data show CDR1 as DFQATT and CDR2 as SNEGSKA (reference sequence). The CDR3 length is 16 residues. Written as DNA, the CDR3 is TGCAGTGCTAGAGATAGTCGAACCTCCTTGAACTACGAGCAGTACTTC. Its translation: CSARDSRTSLNYEQYF.

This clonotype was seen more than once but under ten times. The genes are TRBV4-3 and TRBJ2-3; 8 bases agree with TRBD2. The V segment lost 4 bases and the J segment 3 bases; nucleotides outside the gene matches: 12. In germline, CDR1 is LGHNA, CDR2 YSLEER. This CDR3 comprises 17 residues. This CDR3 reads CASSRRPGLDNTDTQYF. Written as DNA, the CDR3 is TGCGCCAGCAGCCGAAGGCCGGGACTAGACAATACAGATACGCAGTATTTT.

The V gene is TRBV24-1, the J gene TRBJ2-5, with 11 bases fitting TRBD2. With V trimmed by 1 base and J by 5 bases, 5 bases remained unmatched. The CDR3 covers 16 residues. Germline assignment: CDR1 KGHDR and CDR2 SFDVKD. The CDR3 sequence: CATSDFTSGSEETQYF. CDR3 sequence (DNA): TGTGCCACCAGTGATTTCACTAGCGGGAGTGAGGAGACCCAGTACTTC.

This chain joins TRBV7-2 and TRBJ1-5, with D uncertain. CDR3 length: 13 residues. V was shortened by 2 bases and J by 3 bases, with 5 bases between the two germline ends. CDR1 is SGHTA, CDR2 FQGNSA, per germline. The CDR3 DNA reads TGTGCCAGCAGCTTATGGACCAATCAGCCCCAGCATTTT. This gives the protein CASSLWTNQPQHF.

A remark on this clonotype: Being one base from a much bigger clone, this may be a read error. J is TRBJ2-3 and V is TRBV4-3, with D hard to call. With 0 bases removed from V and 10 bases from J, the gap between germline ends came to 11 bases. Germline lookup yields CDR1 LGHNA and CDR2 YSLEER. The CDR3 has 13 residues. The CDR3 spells CASSQDSADAQYF. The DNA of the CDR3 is TGCGCCAGCAGCCAAGATTCGGCGGATGCGCAGTATTTT.

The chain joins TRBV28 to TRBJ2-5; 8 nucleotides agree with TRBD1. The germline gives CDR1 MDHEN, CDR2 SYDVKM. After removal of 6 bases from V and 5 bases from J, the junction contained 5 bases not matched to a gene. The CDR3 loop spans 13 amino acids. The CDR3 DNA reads TGTGCCAGCAGACGAGACAGGGGTGAGACCCAGTACTTC. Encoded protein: CASRRDRGETQYF.

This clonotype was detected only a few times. CDR3 sequence: CSAKAGSGSSYEQYF. Here the CDR3 DNA reads TGCAGTGCTAAAGCGGGTAGCGGAAGCTCCTACGAGCAGTACTTC. V usage is TRBV20-1 and J usage is TRBJ2-7; D may be TRBD2 (6 bases). V was cut by 4 bases and J by 0 bases, with 16 bases left in between. The germline gives CDR1 DFQATT, CDR2 SNEGSKA (reference sequence). The CDR3 length is 15 residues.

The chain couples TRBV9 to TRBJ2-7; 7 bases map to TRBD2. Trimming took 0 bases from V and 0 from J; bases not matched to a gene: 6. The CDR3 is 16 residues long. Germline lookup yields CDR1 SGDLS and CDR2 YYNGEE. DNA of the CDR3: TGTGCCAGCAGCGTAGGTTCCGGGGGGATCTCCTACGAGCAGTACTTC. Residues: CASSVGSGGISYEQYF.

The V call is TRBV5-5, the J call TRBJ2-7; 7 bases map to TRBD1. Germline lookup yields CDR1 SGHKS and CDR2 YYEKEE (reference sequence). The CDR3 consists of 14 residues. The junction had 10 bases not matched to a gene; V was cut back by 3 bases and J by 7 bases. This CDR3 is CASSYGQASFEQYF. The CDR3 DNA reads TGTGCCAGCAGCTACGGACAGGCTAGCTTTGAGCAGTACTTC.

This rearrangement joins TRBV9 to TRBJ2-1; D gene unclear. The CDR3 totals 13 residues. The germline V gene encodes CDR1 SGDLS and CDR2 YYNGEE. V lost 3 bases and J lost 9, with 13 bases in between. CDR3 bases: TGTGCCAGCAGCGCACGTCTAGGTGGTGAGCAGTTCTTC. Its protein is CASSARLGGEQFF. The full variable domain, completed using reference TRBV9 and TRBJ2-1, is DSGVTQTPKHLITATGQRVTLRCSPRSGDLSVYWYQQSLDQGLQFLIQYYNGEERAKGNILERFSAQQFPDLHSELNLSSLELGDSALYFCASSARLGGEQFFGPGTRLTVL.

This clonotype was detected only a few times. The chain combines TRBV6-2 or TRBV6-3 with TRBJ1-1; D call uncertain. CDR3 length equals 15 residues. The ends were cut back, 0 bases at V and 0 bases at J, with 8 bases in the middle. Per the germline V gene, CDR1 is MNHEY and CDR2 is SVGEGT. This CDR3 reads CASSYSRTLNTEAFF. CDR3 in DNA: TGTGCCAGCAGTTACTCGCGGACCTTGAACACTGAAGCTTTCTTT.

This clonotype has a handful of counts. The CDR3 region has the DNA TGTGCCAGCAGCGGGGGGGGTTCCAACGAGCAGTACTTC. Its protein is CASSGGGSNEQYF. The chain employs TRBV9 and TRBJ2-5, with 7 bases fitting TRBD2. The DNA matches TRBJ2-7 better at its end, which makes the J call doubtful. Germline values: CDR1 SGDLS, CDR2 YYNGEE. The CDR3 has 13 residues.

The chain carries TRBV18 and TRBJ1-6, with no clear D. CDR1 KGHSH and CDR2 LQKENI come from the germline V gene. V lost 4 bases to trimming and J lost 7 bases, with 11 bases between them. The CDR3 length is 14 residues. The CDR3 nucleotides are TGTGCCAGCTCACGCGCAGGATCCAATTCACCCCTCCACTTT. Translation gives CASSRAGSNSPLHF.

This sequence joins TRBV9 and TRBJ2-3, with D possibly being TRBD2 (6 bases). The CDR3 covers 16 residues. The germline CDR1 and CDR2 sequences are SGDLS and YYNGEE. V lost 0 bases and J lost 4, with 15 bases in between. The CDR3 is CASSVAKRRVPDTQYF. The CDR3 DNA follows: TGTGCCAGCAGCGTAGCGAAGCGGAGGGTCCCAGATACGCAGTATTTT.

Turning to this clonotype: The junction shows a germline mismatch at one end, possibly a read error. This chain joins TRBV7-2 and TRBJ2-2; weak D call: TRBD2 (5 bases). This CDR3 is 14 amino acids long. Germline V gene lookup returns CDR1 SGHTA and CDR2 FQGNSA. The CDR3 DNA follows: TGTGTCAGCAGCTTAGGATTCGGGGACGGGGAGCTGTTTTTT. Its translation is CVSSLGFGDGELFF.

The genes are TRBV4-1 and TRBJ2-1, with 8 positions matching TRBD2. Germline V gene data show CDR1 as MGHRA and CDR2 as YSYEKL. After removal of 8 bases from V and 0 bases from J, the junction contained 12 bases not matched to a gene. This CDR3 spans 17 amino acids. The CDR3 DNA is TGCGCCAGCGCCCTTCGGGGGGCGGGAGGCTCCTACAATGAGCAGTTCTTC. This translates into CASALRGAGGSYNEQFF.

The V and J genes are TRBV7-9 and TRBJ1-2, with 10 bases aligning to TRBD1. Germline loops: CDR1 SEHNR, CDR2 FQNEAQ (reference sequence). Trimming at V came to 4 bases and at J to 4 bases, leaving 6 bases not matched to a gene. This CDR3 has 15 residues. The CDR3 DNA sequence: TGTGCCAGCAGCTCCCTCGGGACAGGGGTCTATGGCTACACCTTC. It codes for CASSSLGTGVYGYTF.

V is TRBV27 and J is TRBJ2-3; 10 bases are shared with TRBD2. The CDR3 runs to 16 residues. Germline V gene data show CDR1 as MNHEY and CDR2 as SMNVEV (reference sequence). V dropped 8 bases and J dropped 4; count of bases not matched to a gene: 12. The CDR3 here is CASGTRLAGAADTQYF. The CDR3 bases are TGTGCCAGCGGTACACGGCTAGCGGGGGCGGCAGATACGCAGTATTTT.

For the CDR3, the DNA is TGCAGTGCTAGAGAAGCCGTGGCGTGGGCGTACACTGAAGCTTTCTTT. It translates to CSAREAVAWAYTEAFF. The chain has TRBV20-1 and TRBJ1-1; unclear D gene. V was clipped by 0 bases and J by 3 bases, with 17 bases between them. In germline, CDR1 is DFQATT, CDR2 SNEGSKA (reference sequence). The CDR3 loop spans 16 amino acids.

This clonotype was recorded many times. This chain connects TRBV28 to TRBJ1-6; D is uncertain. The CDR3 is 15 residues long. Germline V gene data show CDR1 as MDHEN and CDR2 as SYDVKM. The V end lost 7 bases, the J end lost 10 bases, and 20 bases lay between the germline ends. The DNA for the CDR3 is TGTGCCAGCACCCCCCCCGGGTCGAAAGGATCACCCCTCCACTTT. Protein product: CASTPPGSKGSPLHF.

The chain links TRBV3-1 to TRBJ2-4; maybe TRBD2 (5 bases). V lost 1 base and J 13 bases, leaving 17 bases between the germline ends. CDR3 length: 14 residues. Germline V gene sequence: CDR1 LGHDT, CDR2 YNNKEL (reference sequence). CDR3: CASSQAYAAGEQYF. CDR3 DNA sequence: TGTGCCAGCAGCCAAGCGTACGCCGCGGGTGAGCAGTACTTC.

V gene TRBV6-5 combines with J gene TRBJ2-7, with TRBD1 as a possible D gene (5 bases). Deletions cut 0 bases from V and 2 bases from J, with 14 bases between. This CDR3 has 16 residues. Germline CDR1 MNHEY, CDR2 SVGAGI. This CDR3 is CASSYSRRQGAYEQYF. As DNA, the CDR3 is TGTGCCAGCAGTTACTCTAGGCGGCAGGGCGCCTACGAGCAGTACTTC.